A few counts support the clone carrying this T cell receptor (beta chain). CDR3 length equals 10 residues. The V and J ends lost 4 bases and 5 bases respectively, with 5 bases between them. The germline V gene has CDR1 DFQATT and CDR2 SNEGSKA (reference sequence). This sample was included in a study of T cell changes during pregnancy in multiple sclerosis. Generated by immunoSEQ multiplex PCR, the TCRdb table keeps only in-frame clones and is missing some. The sample carries 80,000 or so clones, around 92% recorded once. The V gene is TRBV20-1, the J gene TRBJ1-1; D gene ambiguous. The TCR originated in a female donor with multiple sclerosis, enrolled in a pregnancy study. The sample was peripheral blood, taken before pregnancy. The CDR3 loop is CSATGTEAFF. CDR3 coding DNA: TGCAGTGCTACGGGGACTGAAGCTTTCTTT.